The entry below gives a single T cell receptor beta chain sequence along with its context. The sample comes from a study of blood T cell repertoires in COVID-19. Overall study context: The United States, Italy and Spain provided the acute and convalescent COVID-19 samples. From T cells, B-cell-depleted T cells, or PBMCs came the material, which was cDNA or gDNA.

Sequenced by immunoSEQ multiplex PCR; TCRdb stores in-frame clones only, minus some. The sample contains under 250,000 clones, under 85% of which appear only once. The CDR3 covers 15 residues. V lost 1 base, J lost 9 bases, and 11 bases stayed unmatched. Germline CDR1 is SGHVS and CDR2 is FQNEAQ. Sequenced material: peripheral blood. The V and J genes are TRBV7-8 and TRBJ2-7, with 8 positions matching TRBD2. The source of this sequence is a human donor in a cohort sampled during active COVID-19. The CDR3 loop reads CASSLDYRVAGWQYF. CDR3 nucleotides: TGTGCCAGCAGCTTAGACTACAGGGTAGCGGGGTGGCAGTACTTC.